One and the same sample provided the 7 T cell receptor beta chains below, sequenced in a study of blood T cell repertoires in COVID-19. TCRdb's copy holds only in-frame clones and misses some; the assay was immunoSEQ multiplex PCR. The table lists 95,000 to 120,000 clones, more than 80% of them singletons. The sample consisted of peripheral blood. The source of these receptors is a woman in her 40s with acute or convalescent COVID-19.

This clone has only one observation. The chain joins TRBV18 to TRBJ1-1, with unresolved D. V lost 6 bases and J 4 bases, leaving 9 bases between the germline ends. Germline V gene data show CDR1 as KGHSH and CDR2 as LQKENI. This CDR3 contains 12 residues. CDR3 in amino acids: CASSPLATEAFF. CDR3 nucleotides: TGTGCCAGCTCCCCCTTGGCCACTGAAGCTTTCTTT.

The CDR3, as DNA: TGCAGCGTTGAAAGGACAAGCAACACTGAAGCTTTCTTT. Its protein product is CSVERTSNTEAFF. The V and J genes are TRBV29-1 and TRBJ1-1; D perhaps matches TRBD1 (5 bases). The CDR3 consists of 13 residues. In germline, CDR1 is SQVTM, CDR2 ANQGSEA. Trimming removed 2 bases at V and 2 bases at J, with 9 bases between.

The J gene is TRBJ2-7, the V gene TRBV18; no clear D gene. In germline, CDR1 is KGHSH, CDR2 LQKENI. The V gene lost 2 bases and the J gene lost 5 bases, with 10 bases spanning the gap. There are 13 residues in the CDR3. The CDR3 sequence is CASSPDALHEQYF. DNA for the CDR3: TGTGCCAGCTCACCAGACGCACTACACGAGCAGTACTTC.

The genes are TRBV5-1 and TRBJ1-6; D remains unclear. There are 14 residues in the CDR3. V lost 4 bases and J 5 bases, leaving 10 bases between the germline ends. Germline V lookup: CDR1 SGHRS, CDR2 YFSETQ. The DNA for the CDR3 is TGCGCCAGCAGCCCCTATGAAAATAATTCACCCCTCCACTTT. It encodes CASSPYENNSPLHF.

The chain joins TRBV5-1 to TRBJ2-2; D is perhaps TRBD1 (6 bases). This CDR3 has 16 residues. Deletions cut 2 bases from V and 4 bases from J, with 15 bases between. Germline lookup yields CDR1 SGHRS and CDR2 YFSETQ. The CDR3 DNA follows: TGCGCCAGCAGCTTAATGGGACATTCCACCACCGGGGAGCTGTTTTTT. This encodes CASSLMGHSTTGELFF.

The V call is TRBV11-2, the J call TRBJ2-4, with 10 bases identical to TRBD2. The ends lost 6 bases at V and 12 bases at J; junction bases unmatched: 5. The germline CDR1 and CDR2 sequences are SGHAT and FQNNGV. There are 12 residues in the CDR3. The CDR3 DNA reads TGTGCCAGCAGTTCAGCGGGGGGGGATCAGTACTTC. This codes for CASSSAGGDQYF.

The CDR3 region is CASSLQGAAEKLFF. The CDR3 region has the DNA TGTGCCAGTAGCCTACAGGGGGCCGCAGAAAAACTGTTTTTT. V is TRBV19 and J is TRBJ1-4; TRBD1 matches 9 bases. The CDR3 sequence is 14 residues long. V shed 6 bases, J shed 8 bases, and the junction held 7 bases outside the gene matches. In germline, CDR1 is LNHDA, CDR2 SQIVND (reference sequence).